A single sample gave rise to the 29 T cell receptor beta chains below, sequenced in a study of T cells in Graves' hyperthyroidism and ophthalmopathy. Authors of the study amplified TCR beta CDR3 regions from RNA transcripts. Primed by the HTBI set, a first-round RT-PCR was run on the TCR CDR3. TCRdb fed the multiplex PCR reads into MiXCR, producing one record per CDR3 protein. Among roughly 420,000 distinct CDR3 sequences listed, approximately 14% were seen once. What was sequenced was blood. These receptors were obtained from a woman aged 18-35 years with Graves' hyperthyroidism.

This clonotype was seen many times. The J gene is TRBJ2-7, the V gene TRBV12-3 or TRBV12-4, with no clear D. V shed 2 bases and J shed 5 bases, with 4 bases lying between them. The CDR3 runs 11 residues. CDR3 loop: CASSLTNEQYF. The CDR3 DNA reads TGTGCCAGCAGTTTAACCAACGAGCAGTACTTC.

This clonotype was detected many times. V gene TRBV30 combines with J gene TRBJ2-5; TRBD1 aligns across 11 bases. Germline V lookup: CDR1 GTSNPN, CDR2 SVGIG (reference sequence). This CDR3 has 14 amino acids. V lost 5 bases and J lost 7; bases outside the gene matches: 9. CDR3: CAWDAGTGGVTQYF. The CDR3 DNA sequence: TGTGCCTGGGATGCCGGGACAGGGGGGGTGACCCAGTACTTC.

The chain combines TRBV7-2 with TRBJ1-2; D is undetermined. Germline V gives CDR1 SGHTA, CDR2 FQGNSA. The CDR3 contains 13 residues. Between the trimmed V and J ends, which lost 5 bases and 8 bases, there was a span of 15 bases. In DNA form, the CDR3 reads TGTGCCAGCAGCCCCTCGATAGAGACGGGCTACACCTTC. The encoded protein is CASSPSIETGYTF.

This clonotype was detected many times. The chain joins TRBV11-2 to TRBJ2-3; 7 positions match TRBD2. The CDR3 has 15 residues. Unmatched junction bases numbered 6, after V lost 1 base and J lost 5 bases. Germline values: CDR1 SGHAT, CDR2 FQNNGV. The CDR3 DNA sequence: TGTGCCAGCAGCTTAGCGGGAGGAGGTAAAGATACGCAGTATTTT. This codes for CASSLAGGGKDTQYF.

This clonotype has ten or more counts. The chain couples TRBV10-3 to TRBJ1-6; D is possibly TRBD1 (5 bases). CDR1 ENHRY and CDR2 SYGVKD come from the germline V gene. The CDR3 totals 14 residues. V was trimmed by 6 bases and J by 5 bases, leaving 11 bases between them. The chain's CDR3 is CAISGTVDNSPLHF. CDR3 coding DNA: TGTGCCATCAGCGGGACGGTTGATAATTCACCCCTCCACTTT.

A remark on this clonotype: This may be a read error, as it is one base from a much larger clone. The chain links TRBV20-1 to TRBJ1-4; possibly TRBD1 for D (5 bases). Trimming took off 3 bases at V and 5 bases at J, with 10 bases between the two ends. The CDR3 runs to 13 residues. Per the germline V gene, CDR1 is DFQATT and CDR2 is SNEGSKA (reference sequence). The CDR3 region is CSARGTPNEKLFF. The DNA of the CDR3 is TGCAGTGCTAGGGGGACTCCCAATGAAAAACTGTTTTTT.

This clonotype was recorded at least ten times. This chain's CDR3 is CASSQVGTSGNNEQFF. The DNA of the CDR3 is TGTGCCAGCAGCCAAGTTGGGACTAGCGGAAACAATGAGCAGTTCTTC. V and J are TRBV3-1 and TRBJ2-1; 11 nucleotides line up with TRBD2. Germline lookup yields CDR1 LGHDT and CDR2 YNNKEL (reference sequence). The CDR3 extends over 16 amino acids. Trimming took 1 base from V and 5 from J; bases not matched to a gene: 4.

The chain couples TRBV7-3 to TRBJ2-1, with 14 bases lining up with TRBD2. Germline V lookup: CDR1 SGHTA, CDR2 FQGTGA. J was trimmed by 4 bases and V by 5 bases; bases with no gene match: 10. This CDR3 has 18 residues. In nucleotides, the CDR3 is TGTGCCAGCAGCCCTCTTGGACTAGCGGGGGGAAGATACAATGAGCAGTTCTTC. It is translated as CASSPLGLAGGRYNEQFF.

This clonotype showed up just a few times. The J gene is TRBJ2-7, the V gene TRBV5-1, with D unclear. The CDR3 is 12 amino acids. Between the trimmed V and J ends, which lost 4 bases and 6 bases, there was a span of 11 bases. Germline CDR1 SGHRS, CDR2 YFSETQ. CDR3 region: CASSRVDGEQYF. The CDR3 coding sequence is TGCGCCAGCAGCCGGGTGGACGGCGAGCAGTACTTC.

This clonotype was observed at least ten times. This chain connects TRBV6-1 to TRBJ2-5; 9 positions agree with TRBD2. The CDR3 is 16 amino acids. Germline V gene sequence: CDR1 MNHNS, CDR2 SASEGT. Trimming took 5 bases from V and 5 from J; bases not matched to a gene: 12. CDR3 protein: CASSQSSGKEYETQYF. CDR3 nucleotides: TGTGCCAGCAGTCAGTCTAGCGGGAAGGAATATGAGACCCAGTACTTC.

At least ten counts were recorded for this clonotype. The chain carries TRBV13 and TRBJ2-1, with D possibly TRBD2 on 6 matching bases. V was trimmed by 5 bases and J by 6 bases, leaving 14 bases between them. This CDR3 is built from 14 residues. Germline V CDR1 and CDR2: PRHDT, FYEKMQ (reference sequence). CDR3 loop: CASSRIGEANEQFF. The CDR3 nucleotides are TGTGCCAGCAGCCGAATAGGGGAGGCCAATGAGCAGTTCTTC.

The chain uses TRBV27 and TRBJ1-1; D gene unclear. CDR1 and CDR2 (germline): MNHEY, SMNVEV (reference sequence). With 5 bases removed from V and 0 bases from J, the gap between germline ends came to 7 bases. The CDR3 loop spans 13 amino acids. CDR3 sequence: CASSLYMNTEAFF. The CDR3 region has the DNA TGTGCCAGCAGTCTCTACATGAACACTGAAGCTTTCTTT.

This clonotype has a count of ten or more. The CDR3 loop is CASSPYSTSGSAEQFF. The CDR3 DNA follows: TGTGCCAGCAGCCCCTACTCGACTAGCGGGAGTGCTGAGCAGTTCTTC. The J gene is TRBJ2-1, the V gene TRBV7-9, with 12 positions matching TRBD2. V lost 5 bases to trimming and J lost 9 bases; unmatched junction nucleotides: 11. Germline V lookup: CDR1 SEHNR, CDR2 FQNEAQ (reference sequence). The CDR3 is 16 residues long.

The sample holds many counts of this clonotype. The chain carries TRBV28 and TRBJ1-5; TRBD1 matches 9 bases. Germline CDR1 and CDR2: MDHEN and SYDVKM. This CDR3 has 15 residues. V was clipped by 7 bases and J by 3 bases; unmatched bases: 7. Here the CDR3 reads CASTGTGMTNQPQHF. The CDR3 DNA sequence: TGTGCCAGCACCGGGACAGGGATGACCAATCAGCCCCAGCATTTT.

In this sample, this clonotype turned up many times. The chain joins TRBV6-1 to TRBJ2-3; 9 nucleotides match TRBD2. Germline CDR1 is MNHNS and CDR2 is SASEGT. J lost 2 bases, V lost 4 bases, and 10 bases had no gene match. The CDR3 spans 17 residues. The CDR3: CASSASALAGFTDTQYF. CDR3 bases: TGTGCCAGCAGTGCGAGTGCGCTAGCGGGGTTCACAGATACGCAGTATTTT.

CDR3 protein: CSVGDPGGQPYEQYF. CDR3 bases: TGCAGCGTTGGAGATCCGGGAGGGCAGCCATACGAGCAGTACTTC. The V gene is TRBV29-1, the J gene TRBJ2-7, with 8 positions matching TRBD2. CDR3 length: 15 residues. Germline CDR1 is SQVTM and CDR2 is ANQGSEA. J gave up 4 bases and V 4 bases, and 12 bases lay outside the gene matches.

There are many counts of this clonotype. The J gene is TRBJ2-5, the V gene TRBV28; 9 bases align to TRBD2. Germline CDR1 reads MDHEN; CDR2 reads SYDVKM. This CDR3 is built from 17 residues. V gave up 2 bases and J gave up 1 base; unmatched junction bases: 8. The DNA for the CDR3 is TGTGCCAGCAGTTTAATGCTAGCGGGGCCATTCCAAGAGACCCAGTACTTC. It specifies CASSLMLAGPFQETQYF.

In regard to this clonotype: This may arise from a read error, as a much more abundant clone is one base away. This sequence joins TRBV27 and TRBJ2-5; 7 nucleotides agree with TRBD1. V was clipped by 5 bases and J by 5 bases; unmatched bases: 8. The CDR3 totals 14 residues. From germline, CDR1 is MNHEY and CDR2 SMNVEV (reference sequence). CDR3 coding DNA: TGTGCCAGCAGTATACAGGGGCGCGAGGAGACCCAGTACTTC. Its translation is CASSIQGREETQYF.

This clonotype has a count of ten or more. The gene calls are TRBV6-2 or TRBV6-3 and TRBJ2-1, with 10 nucleotides matching TRBD1. There are 13 residues in the CDR3. Per germline, CDR1 MNHEY and CDR2 SVGEGT. V shed 6 bases and J 14 bases; nucleotides not matched to a gene: 10. In nucleotides, the CDR3 is TGTGCCAGCAGCAAATCGACGGGACAGGGGAAGTTCTTC. It codes for CASSKSTGQGKFF.

This clonotype was seen ten or more times. The chain couples TRBV15 to TRBJ2-7; perhaps TRBD1 as D (5 bases). The V end lost 0 bases, the J end lost 6 bases, and 15 bases lay between the germline ends. The CDR3 length is 15 residues. Germline assignment: CDR1 LNHNV and CDR2 YYDKDF (reference sequence). CDR3 nucleotides: TGTGCCACCAGCAGAGAGATACGGCAGGGCCGCGAGCAGTACTTC. This encodes CATSREIRQGREQYF.

There are many counts of this clonotype. The V and J genes are TRBV12-3 or TRBV12-4 and TRBJ2-3; 8 bases line up with TRBD2. The CDR3 has 15 amino acids. Germline trimming cut 4 bases from V and 6 bases from J; bases unmatched to any gene: 9. This chain's CDR3 is CASSSGLGGMDTQYF. The CDR3 bases are TGTGCCAGCAGTTCGGGACTAGGAGGGATGGATACGCAGTATTTT.

As to this clonotype: One base away lies a much larger clone, so this may be a sequencing read error. The chain uses TRBV7-9 and TRBJ2-5; 11 bases agree with TRBD2. The CDR3 covers 15 residues. Germline values: CDR1 SEHNR, CDR2 FQNEAQ (reference sequence). The CDR3 DNA reads TGTGCCAGCAGCTCAACGCCGACTAGCGGGGAGACCCTGTACTTC. It yields the protein CASSSTPTSGETLYF.

This chain links TRBV4-1 with TRBJ2-2; D is perhaps TRBD1 (5 bases). The germline gives CDR1 MGHRA, CDR2 YSYEKL. CDR3 length: 17 amino acids. Trimming removed 1 base from V and 4 bases from J, with 16 bases in between. CDR3 amino acids: CASSQVTGRRGTGELFF. In DNA form, the CDR3 reads TGCGCCAGCAGCCAAGTAACAGGTCGAAGGGGCACCGGGGAGCTGTTTTTT.

This chain links TRBV2 with TRBJ2-3; 9 nucleotides align to TRBD2. The CDR3 loop spans 16 amino acids. V trimming: 5 bases; J trimming: 4 bases; junction bases outside the gene matches: 10. CDR1 and CDR2 (germline): SNHLY, FYNNEI. In DNA form, the CDR3 reads TGTGCCAGCAGTCCCCTTGCGGGGGGGGGGGCAGATACGCAGTATTTT. This sequence encodes CASSPLAGGGADTQYF. Supplemented by reference TRBV2 and TRBJ2-3, the full variable domain reads EPEVTQTPSHQVTQMGQEVILRCVPISNHLYFYWYRQILGQKVEFLVSFYNNEISEKSEIFDDQFSVERPDGSNFTLKIRSTKLEDSAMYFCASSPLAGGGADTQYFGPGTRLTVL.

This clonotype was seen at least ten times. The genes are TRBV18 and TRBJ1-5; D remains ambiguous. There are 15 residues in the CDR3. CDR1 is KGHSH and CDR2 is LQKENI in the germline V gene. The V and J ends lost 5 bases and 0 bases respectively, with 11 bases between them. Written as DNA, the CDR3 is TGTGCCAGCTCAACGGACGGGATTAGCAATCAGCCCCAGCATTTT. Its protein is CASSTDGISNQPQHF.

Comments on this clonotype: A much larger clonotype is one base distant, so this may be a read error. The J gene is TRBJ2-1, the V gene TRBV28; a weak D match, TRBD1 (6 bases). Germline V gives CDR1 MDHEN, CDR2 SYDVKM. This CDR3 has 14 amino acids. The CDR3 DNA reads as TGTGCCAGCAGCCTAAGTTGGGGGCGAAATGGGCAGTTCTTC. It codes for CASSLSWGRNGQFF. Full variable domain (rest looked up from reference TRBV28 and TRBJ2-1): DVKVTQSSRYLVKRTGEKVFLECVQDMDHENMFWYRQDPGLGLRLIYFSYDVKMKEKGDIPEGYSVSREKKERFSLILESASTNQTSMYLCASSLSWGRNGQFFGPGTRLTVL.

This clonotype has ten or more counts. V is TRBV5-1 and J is TRBJ2-7, with TRBD2 identical over 8 bases. With 3 bases clipped from V and 7 bases from J, the junction kept 6 bases outside the gene matches. The CDR3 consists of 13 residues. Germline V gene lookup returns CDR1 SGHRS and CDR2 YFSETQ. CDR3 nucleotide sequence: TGCGCCAGCAGCTCGACTAGCGTAGGGGAGCAGTACTTC. This encodes CASSSTSVGEQYF. Combining the CDR3 with reference TRBV5-1 and TRBJ2-7 gives the whole variable domain KAGVTQTPRYLIKTRGQQVTLSCSPISGHRSVSWYQQTPGQGLQFLFEYFSETQRNKGNFPGRFSGRQFSNSRSEMNVSTLELGDSALYLCASSSTSVGEQYFGPGTRLTVT.

The V gene is TRBV18, the J gene TRBJ2-1; 10 positions agree with TRBD1. From germline, CDR1 is KGHSH and CDR2 LQKENI. The junction had 15 bases not matched to a gene; V was cut back by 3 bases and J by 4 bases. This CDR3 has 19 residues. The DNA of the CDR3 is TGTGCCAGCTCACCTCCCTTAAGGACAGGGGGAAGCAGATACAATGAGCAGTTCTTC. This encodes CASSPPLRTGGSRYNEQFF.

This chain uses TRBV7-3 with TRBJ2-2; possibly TRBD1 or TRBD2 for D (5 bases each). Trimming shortened V by 2 bases and J by 3 bases, and 16 bases separated the two germline ends. The CDR3 extends over 17 amino acids. CDR1 SGHTA and CDR2 FQGTGA come from the germline V gene. CDR3 residues: CASSLFREGLYTGELFF. Here the CDR3 DNA reads TGTGCCAGCAGCTTATTTCGAGAGGGGCTATACACCGGGGAGCTGTTTTTT.